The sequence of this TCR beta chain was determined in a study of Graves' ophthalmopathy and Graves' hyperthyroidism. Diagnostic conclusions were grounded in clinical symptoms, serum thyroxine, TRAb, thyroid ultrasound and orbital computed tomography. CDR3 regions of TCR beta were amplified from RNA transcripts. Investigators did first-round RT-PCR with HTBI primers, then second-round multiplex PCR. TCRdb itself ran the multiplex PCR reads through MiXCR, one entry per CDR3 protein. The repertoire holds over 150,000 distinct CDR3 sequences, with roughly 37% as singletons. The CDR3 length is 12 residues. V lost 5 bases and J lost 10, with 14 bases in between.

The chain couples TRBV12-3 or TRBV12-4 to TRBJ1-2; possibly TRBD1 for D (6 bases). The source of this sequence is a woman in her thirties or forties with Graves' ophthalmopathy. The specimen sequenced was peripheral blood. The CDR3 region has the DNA TGTGCCAGCAGTGAAGGGGGACGATCCTACACCTTC. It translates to CASSEGGRSYTF.